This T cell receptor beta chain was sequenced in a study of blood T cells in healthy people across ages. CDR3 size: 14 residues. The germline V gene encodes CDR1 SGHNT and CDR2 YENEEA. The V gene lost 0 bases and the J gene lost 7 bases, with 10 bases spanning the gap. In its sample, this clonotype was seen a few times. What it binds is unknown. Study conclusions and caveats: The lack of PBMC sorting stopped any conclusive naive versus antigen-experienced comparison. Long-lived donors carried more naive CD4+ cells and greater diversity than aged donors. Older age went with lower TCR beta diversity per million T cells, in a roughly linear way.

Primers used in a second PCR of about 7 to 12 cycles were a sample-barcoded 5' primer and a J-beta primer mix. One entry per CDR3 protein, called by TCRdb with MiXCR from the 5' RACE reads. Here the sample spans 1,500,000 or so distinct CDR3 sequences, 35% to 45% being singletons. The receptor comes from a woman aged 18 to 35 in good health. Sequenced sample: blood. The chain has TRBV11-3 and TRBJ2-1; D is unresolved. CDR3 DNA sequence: TGTGCCAGCAGCTTAGAGTTCCCAGCAAATGAGCAGTTCTTC. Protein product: CASSLEFPANEQFF.